This is a list of T cell receptor beta chains from one sample in a study of beta chain features in type 1 diabetes. Clones were read by immunoSEQ multiplex PCR, and TCRdb kept only the in-frame ones, dropping some. The table shows about 160,000 clones, with 7% to 9.5% occurring only once. The sequenced sample was central memory CD4+ T cells from blood. These receptors were taken from a woman aged 25 to 39 with type 1 diabetes. The CDR3 runs from the conserved cysteine through the conserved F or W. The D gene is left open where the match is weak. Clone size appears in some rows only: once, few, many, or a class for an expanded clone.

D: .; size: few; J: TRBJ1-5; V: TRBV30; CDR3: CAWSYGENQPQHF; DNA: TGTGCCTGGAGTTATGGAGAGAATCAGCCCCAGCATTTT
D: TRBD2; size: few; J: TRBJ2-3; V: TRBV5-1; CDR3: CASVDARVGGVHTQYF; DNA: TGCGCCAGCGTTGATGCTCGCGTCGGGGGGGTTCATACGCAGTATTTT
D: .; size: .; J: TRBJ2-5; V: TRBV5-1; CDR3: CASSAQETQYF; DNA: TGCGCCAGCAGCGCCCAGGAGACCCAGTACTTC
D: .; size: .; J: TRBJ2-3; V: TRBV29-1; CDR3: CSVVRAGLLDTQYF; DNA: TGCAGCGTTGTTCGAGCGGGTCTTCTAGATACGCAGTATTTT
D: TRBD2; size: .; J: TRBJ2-1; V: TRBV2; CDR3: CASQSGGDEQFF; DNA: TGTGCCAGCCAATCGGGGGGGGATGAGCAGTTCTTC
D: TRBD2; size: few; J: TRBJ2-7; V: TRBV7-3; CDR3: CASSLTVSAGALGEQYF; DNA: TGTGCCAGCAGCTTAACCGTCTCGGCGGGAGCTCTCGGCGAGCAGTACTTC
D: TRBD2; size: few; J: TRBJ2-5; V: TRBV5-6; CDR3: CASSLRAGGGETQYF; DNA: TGTGCCAGCAGCTTGCGAGCGGGAGGAGGAGAGACCCAGTACTTC
D: .; size: few; J: TRBJ2-7; V: TRBV18; CDR3: CASSPTLYEQYF; DNA: TGTGCCAGCTCACCAACTCTCTACGAGCAGTACTTC
D: .; size: .; J: TRBJ2-3; V: TRBV28; CDR3: CASRPSSTDTQYF; DNA: TGTGCCAGCAGACCCAGTAGCACAGATACGCAGTATTTT
D: .; size: few; J: TRBJ1-4; V: TRBV4-1; CDR3: CASSLAPAATNEKLFF; DNA: TGCGCCAGCAGCTTAGCGCCGGCTGCAACTAATGAAAAACTGTTTTTT
D: TRBD2; size: .; J: TRBJ2-2; V: TRBV18; CDR3: CASSPPGTSGATGELFF; DNA: TGTGCCAGCTCACCACCTGGGACTAGCGGAGCCACCGGGGAGCTGTTTTTT
D: .; size: .; J: TRBJ2-3; V: TRBV19; CDR3: CATSTGLTDTQYF; DNA: TGTGCCACTTCTACCGGGTTGACAGATACGCAGTATTTT
D: .; size: .; J: TRBJ2-3; V: TRBV5-8; CDR3: CASSSGGQLGSDTQYF; DNA: TGTGCCAGCAGCTCTGGCGGGCAGCTCGGGTCAGATACGCAGTATTTT
D: TRBD1; size: few; J: TRBJ2-5; V: TRBV10-1; CDR3: CASSAGTAQETQYF; DNA: TGCGCCAGCAGTGCCGGGACAGCACAAGAGACCCAGTACTTC
D: .; size: few; J: TRBJ1-1; V: TRBV4-2; CDR3: CASSQASTEAFF; DNA: TGTGCCAGCAGCCAAGCTAGCACTGAAGCTTTCTTT
D: TRBD2; size: many; J: TRBJ2-3; V: TRBV7-9; CDR3: CASSLPRTSGRVSTDTQYF; DNA: TGTGCCAGCAGCTTACCCCGGACTAGCGGGAGGGTATCGACAGATACGCAGTATTTT
D: TRBD1; size: few; J: TRBJ1-2; V: TRBV29-1; CDR3: CSVGQEGARGYTF; DNA: TGCAGCGTCGGACAAGAGGGGGCGCGTGGCTACACCTTC
D: TRBD1; size: .; J: TRBJ2-6; V: TRBV28; CDR3: CASRTGAPQGANVLTF; DNA: TGTGCCAGCAGGACAGGGGCTCCTCAAGGGGCCAACGTCCTGACTTTC
D: .; size: few; J: TRBJ1-2; V: TRBV30; CDR3: CAWSSYWGRNYGYTF; DNA: TGTGCCTGGAGCTCTTACTGGGGCCGTAACTATGGCTACACCTTC
D: .; size: .; J: TRBJ2-7; V: TRBV2; CDR3: CASSYTIYEQYF; DNA: TGTGCCAGCAGTTACACCATCTACGAGCAGTACTTC
D: .; size: few; J: TRBJ2-1; V: TRBV6-7; CDR3: CASSPRLDYNEQFF; DNA: TGTGCCAGCAGCCCGAGACTGGACTACAATGAGCAGTTCTTC
D: TRBD2; size: .; J: TRBJ2-1; V: TRBV7-2; CDR3: CASSEPGLAGGEKFF; DNA: TGTGCCAGCAGCGAACCGGGACTAGCGGGAGGGGAAAAGTTCTTC
D: .; size: few; J: TRBJ2-7; V: TRBV18; CDR3: CASSPKYEQYF; DNA: TGTGCCAGCTCACCCAAATACGAGCAGTACTTC
D: .; size: .; J: TRBJ2-1; V: TRBV7-9; CDR3: CASSLVLVSEQFF; DNA: TGTGCCAGCAGCTTAGTTTTAGTGAGTGAGCAGTTCTTC
D: .; size: .; J: TRBJ2-3; V: TRBV6-4; CDR3: CASRSGDTQYF; DNA: TGTGCCAGCAGATCCGGAGATACGCAGTATTTT
D: .; size: few; J: TRBJ1-2; V: TRBV10-3; CDR3: CAISGERQVYGYTF; DNA: TGTGCCATCAGTGGAGAAAGACAGGTTTATGGCTACACCTTC
D: .; size: .; J: TRBJ2-5; V: TRBV27; CDR3: CASSWTLQETQYF; DNA: TGTGCCAGCAGTTGGACTCTCCAAGAGACCCAGTACTTC
D: TRBD1; size: .; J: TRBJ1-5; V: TRBV15; CDR3: CATSIQGAVYQPQHF; DNA: TGTGCCACCAGCATACAGGGGGCGGTTTACCAGCCCCAGCATTTT
D: .; size: many; J: TRBJ2-1; V: TRBV19; CDR3: CASHPGTGNEQFF; DNA: TGTGCCAGCCACCCCGGGACTGGCAATGAGCAGTTCTTC
D: TRBD1; size: .; J: TRBJ2-7; V: TRBV7-9; CDR3: CASSLQGPYEQYF; DNA: TGTGCCAGCAGCCTACAGGGGCCTTACGAGCAGTACTTC
D: .; size: .; J: TRBJ1-2; V: TRBV25-1; CDR3: CASSGGVYGYTF; DNA: TGTGCCAGCAGTGGAGGAGTCTATGGCTACACCTTC
D: TRBD1; size: .; J: TRBJ1-2; V: TRBV30; CDR3: CAWVGGRLVGYTF; DNA: TGTGCCTGGGTAGGGGGCCGATTAGTTGGCTACACCTTC
D: TRBD2; size: few; J: TRBJ2-1; V: TRBV4-1; CDR3: CASSQGLAGIEQFF; DNA: TGCGCCAGCAGCCAAGGTCTAGCGGGGATAGAGCAGTTCTTC
D: .; size: .; J: TRBJ2-7; V: TRBV7-2; CDR3: CASSSGFLYEQYF; DNA: TGTGCCAGCAGCTCGGGATTCCTCTACGAGCAGTACTTC
D: TRBD2; size: many; J: TRBJ2-3; V: TRBV4-2; CDR3: CASSSSGSEDTQYF; DNA: TGTGCCAGCAGCTCTAGCGGGAGTGAAGATACGCAGTATTTT
D: TRBD2; size: .; J: TRBJ2-1; V: TRBV19; CDR3: CASSPRRGAGNEQFF; DNA: TGTGCCAGTAGCCCAAGGCGGGGGGCTGGCAATGAGCAGTTCTTC
D: .; size: few; J: TRBJ2-5; V: TRBV7-9; CDR3: CASSSQKIQETQYF; DNA: TGTGCCAGCAGCTCTCAGAAAATCCAAGAGACCCAGTACTTC
D: TRBD1; size: .; J: TRBJ1-4; V: TRBV5-6; CDR3: CASSLSGQGREKLFF; DNA: TGTGCCAGCAGCTTGTCGGGACAGGGGCGTGAAAAACTGTTTTTT
D: .; size: few; J: TRBJ1-2; V: TRBV29-1; CDR3: CSVARGDGYGYTF; DNA: TGCAGCGTCGCCAGGGGAGACGGGTATGGCTACACCTTC
D: .; size: .; J: TRBJ1-4; V: TRBV4-1; CDR3: CASSQTAGPTNEKLFF; DNA: TGTGCCAGCAGCCAAACTGCAGGGCCAACTAATGAAAAACTGTTTTTT
D: TRBD1; size: .; J: TRBJ2-1; V: TRBV4-1; CDR3: CASSPTGVAMYNEQFF; DNA: TGCGCCAGCAGCCCCACAGGGGTAGCAATGTACAATGAGCAGTTCTTC
D: .; size: few; J: TRBJ2-1; V: TRBV30; CDR3: CAWSMQVESQFF; DNA: TGTGCCTGGAGTATGCAGGTTGAGTCTCAGTTCTTC
D: .; size: .; J: TRBJ1-5; V: TRBV5-1; CDR3: CASSLNPQSNQPQHF; DNA: TGCGCCAGCAGCTTGAATCCCCAAAGCAATCAGCCCCAGCATTTT
D: TRBD2; size: once; J: TRBJ2-1; V: TRBV6-5; CDR3: CASSKTSGNEQFF; DNA: TGTGCCAGCAGTAAGACTAGCGGCAATGAGCAGTTCTTC
D: .; size: .; J: TRBJ2-3; V: TRBV5-1; CDR3: CASSFQSASTDTQYF; DNA: TGCGCCAGCAGCTTCCAGTCCGCTAGCACAGATACGCAGTATTTT
D: TRBD1; size: few; J: TRBJ1-5; V: TRBV6-1; CDR3: CASTRTGGNQPQHF; DNA: TGTGCCAGCACCCGGACAGGGGGCAATCAGCCCCAGCATTTT
D: .; size: few; J: TRBJ2-6; V: TRBV28; CDR3: CASTASGSSHVLTF; DNA: TGTGCCAGCACCGCGTCGGGGTCCAGTCACGTCCTGACTTTC
D: TRBD1; size: .; J: TRBJ2-1; V: TRBV7-9; CDR3: CASSRGTGYNEQFF; DNA: TGTGCCAGCAGCCGCGGGACAGGGTACAATGAGCAGTTCTTC
D: TRBD2; size: .; J: TRBJ2-3; V: TRBV30; CDR3: CAWSIAGGDTDTQYF; DNA: TGTGCCTGGAGTATAGCGGGAGGAGACACAGATACGCAGTATTTT
D: TRBD1; size: .; J: TRBJ2-5; V: TRBV7-2; CDR3: CASSLLTGRKETQYF; DNA: TGTGCCAGCAGCTTATTGACAGGGCGGAAAGAGACCCAGTACTTC
D: .; size: few; J: TRBJ1-1; V: TRBV28; CDR3: CASSPATDSKEAFF; DNA: TGTGCCAGCAGCCCCGCCACTGACAGCAAAGAAGCTTTCTTT
D: TRBD2; size: few; J: TRBJ2-5; V: TRBV11-3; CDR3: CASSSTGTRRAETQYF; DNA: TGTGCCAGCAGCTCTACCGGGACTAGGAGAGCAGAGACCCAGTACTTC
D: .; size: .; J: TRBJ1-2; V: TRBV28; CDR3: CASSLHARAYGYTF; DNA: TGTGCCAGCAGTTTACATGCCAGGGCCTATGGCTACACCTTC
D: TRBD2; size: few; J: TRBJ2-1; V: TRBV28; CDR3: CASSFAGGRADNEQFF; DNA: TGTGCCAGCAGTTTTGCGGGCGGGAGGGCTGACAATGAGCAGTTCTTC
D: .; size: .; J: TRBJ2-4; V: TRBV4-1; CDR3: CASSQGEVENIQYF; DNA: TGCGCCAGCAGCCAAGGGGAGGTTGAGAACATTCAGTACTTC
D: TRBD1; size: .; J: TRBJ2-7; V: TRBV18; CDR3: CASSPPGQGNYEQYF; DNA: TGTGCCAGCTCACCCCCGGGACAGGGGAACTACGAGCAGTACTTC
D: TRBD1; size: few; J: TRBJ2-3; V: TRBV6-6; CDR3: CASRGQAKEDTQYF; DNA: TGTGCCAGCAGGGGACAGGCGAAGGAAGATACGCAGTATTTT